The 22 T cell receptor beta chains in this list originate from one sample, sequenced in a study of shared clonotypes between healthy human individuals. TCRdb's table, derived via immunoSEQ multiplex PCR, lists solely in-frame clones and lacks some. In the table there are approximately 1.5 million clones, just under 99% of which are singletons. Sequencing input: naive CD4+ T cells sorted from blood. Regarding subset: CD45RA+ positively selected. These receptors all come from a man aged 25-45 years in good health.

The chain has TRBV18 and TRBJ2-1; 9 positions agree with TRBD1. The V segment lost 2 bases and the J segment 7 bases; nucleotides outside the gene matches: 6. This CDR3 is built from 15 residues. Germline V lookup: CDR1 KGHSH, CDR2 LQKENI. The CDR3 nucleotides read TGTGCCAGCTCACCAATCAGGACAGGGGAGAATGAGCAGTTCTTC. It specifies CASSPIRTGENEQFF.

The chain couples TRBV9 to TRBJ2-2; no firm D call. Germline assignment: CDR1 SGDLS and CDR2 YYNGEE. There are 15 residues in the CDR3. The ends were cut back, 0 bases at V and 6 bases at J, with 12 bases in the middle. The CDR3 region is CASSVEARKAGELFF. Written as DNA, the CDR3 is TGTGCCAGCAGCGTAGAGGCACGCAAAGCCGGGGAGCTGTTTTTT. The full variable domain, completed using reference TRBV9 and TRBJ2-2, is DSGVTQTPKHLITATGQRVTLRCSPRSGDLSVYWYQQSLDQGLQFLIQYYNGEERAKGNILERFSAQQFPDLHSELNLSSLELGDSALYFCASSVEARKAGELFFGEGSRLTVL.

This clone was recorded once. A much larger clone lies a single base off, so this may be a read error. This chain uses TRBV11-3 with TRBJ2-5, with a weak D call TRBD2 (5 bases). V lost 5 bases to trimming and J lost 4 bases, with 5 bases between them. Germline V CDR1 and CDR2: SGHNT, YENEEA. This CDR3 contains 11 residues. As DNA, the CDR3 is TGTGCCAGCAGCGGAGGAGAGACCCAGTACTTC. It translates to CASSGGETQYF.

The V call is TRBV10-2, the J call TRBJ2-2; 10 bases are shared with TRBD2. The germline gives CDR1 WSHSY, CDR2 SAAADI. With V trimmed by 5 bases and J by 5 bases, 8 bases remained unmatched. This CDR3 comprises 16 residues. This chain's CDR3 is CASSRGTSVQTGELFF. DNA for the CDR3: TGCGCCAGCAGTCGCGGGACTAGCGTGCAGACCGGGGAGCTGTTTTTT.

The V call is TRBV25-1, the J call TRBJ2-7; 8 bases line up with TRBD1. The germline gives CDR1 MGHDK, CDR2 SYGVNS. The CDR3 has 12 residues. With V trimmed by 4 bases and J by 10 bases, 6 bases remained unmatched. CDR3 sequence (DNA): TGTGCCAGCAGTGCAAGCCAGGGGGCCCAGTACTTC. Amino acid sequence: CASSASQGAQYF.

The DNA of the CDR3 is TGTGCCAGCAGCGATCACAGGGGAGGGGAGCTGTTTTTT. Amino acids: CASSDHRGGELFF. The chain is built from TRBV27 and TRBJ2-2, with TRBD1 identical over 7 bases. Germline-derived CDR1 and CDR2 are MNHEY and SMNVEV (reference sequence). After removal of 6 bases from V and 8 bases from J, the junction contained 6 bases not matched to a gene. This CDR3 has 13 amino acids.

The V call is TRBV18, the J call TRBJ2-7, with D perhaps TRBD2 (6 bases). Deletions cut 8 bases from V and 1 base from J, with 21 bases between. The CDR3 runs to 16 residues. Germline loops: CDR1 KGHSH, CDR2 LQKENI. CDR3 sequence (DNA): TGTGCCAGCCTCCCGCGAGTGGGGGGAGCTTCCTACGAGCAGTACTTC. Its protein product is CASLPRVGGASYEQYF.

As for this clone: Other DNA sequences within the sample encode an identical CDR3. The gene calls are TRBV18 and TRBJ1-1, with 8 bases matching TRBD1. V was pared by 6 bases and J by 1 base, with 4 bases of the junction left unmatched. Per germline, CDR1 KGHSH and CDR2 LQKENI. The CDR3 runs to 14 residues. CDR3 amino acids: CASSPDRGNTEAFF. The CDR3 DNA is TGTGCCAGCTCTCCCGACAGGGGGAACACTGAAGCTTTCTTT. The full variable domain, with the rest looked up from reference TRBV18 and TRBJ1-1, is NAGVMQNPRHLVRRRGQEARLRCSPMKGHSHVYWYRQLPEEGLKFMVYLQKENIIDESGMPKERFSAEFPKEGPSILRIQQVVRGDSAAYFCASSPDRGNTEAFFGQGTRLTVV.

The rearrangement joins TRBV28 to TRBJ1-5, with 8 bases that match TRBD1. Per germline, CDR1 MDHEN and CDR2 SYDVKM. Germline trimming cut 6 bases from V and 5 bases from J; bases unmatched to any gene: 9. The CDR3 totals 15 residues. CDR3 residues: CASRLDRANDQPQHF. The CDR3 DNA reads TGTGCCAGCAGATTGGACAGGGCAAACGATCAGCCCCAGCATTTT.

This chain connects TRBV18 to TRBJ2-7, with D possibly matching TRBD2 (5 bases). The CDR3 consists of 16 residues. Germline assignment: CDR1 KGHSH and CDR2 LQKENI. V was clipped by 4 bases and J by 1 base, with 17 bases between them. As DNA, the CDR3 is TGTGCCAGCTCACGCCAACTAGGCCCTGGGTCCTACGAGCAGTACTTC. Translated, it gives CASSRQLGPGSYEQYF.

CDR3 in amino acids: CASSQGSGSSGSWELFF. Written as DNA, the CDR3 is TGCGCCAGCAGCCAGGGGTCGGGCTCCAGCGGGAGCTGGGAGCTGTTTTTT. The chain couples TRBV5-1 to TRBJ2-2; TRBD2 agrees at 8 bases. Germline V lookup: CDR1 SGHRS, CDR2 YFSETQ. This CDR3 has 17 amino acids. The junction had 17 bases not matched to a gene; V was cut back by 4 bases and J by 9 bases.

As DNA, the CDR3 is TGCAGCGTTGTGGCGGGAGTTACAGATACGCAGTATTTT. Translated: CSVVAGVTDTQYF. This sequence joins TRBV29-1 and TRBJ2-3; 7 nucleotides agree with TRBD2. Germline CDR1 is SQVTM and CDR2 is ANQGSEA. The CDR3 runs to 13 residues. The V segment lost 4 bases and the J segment 3 bases; nucleotides outside the gene matches: 4.

This chain joins TRBV5-1 and TRBJ2-5; maybe TRBD1 (6 bases). Trimming removed 2 bases from V and 3 bases from J, with 14 bases in between. CDR1 is SGHRS and CDR2 is YFSETQ in the germline V gene. The CDR3 runs to 15 residues. CDR3 coding DNA: TGCGCCAGCAGCTTTGGGACACCTAACGAAGAGACCCAGTACTTC. Protein sequence: CASSFGTPNEETQYF. The variable domain in full, completed from reference TRBV5-1 and TRBJ2-5, reads KAGVTQTPRYLIKTRGQQVTLSCSPISGHRSVSWYQQTPGQGLQFLFEYFSETQRNKGNFPGRFSGRQFSNSRSEMNVSTLELGDSALYLCASSFGTPNEETQYFGPGTRLLVL.

The chain links TRBV9 to TRBJ1-2; tentative D call: TRBD1 (5 bases). The length of the CDR3 is 14 residues. Germline CDR1 is SGDLS and CDR2 is YYNGEE. Trimming stripped 0 bases from V and 4 bases from J, with 10 bases between. In DNA form, the CDR3 reads TGTGCCAGCAGCGTAGCGACAGCCGCCTATGGCTACACCTTC. Amino acid sequence: CASSVATAAYGYTF.

This clone was picked up a small number of times. The V gene is TRBV29-1, the J gene TRBJ1-2, with D possibly TRBD1 on 6 matching bases. CDR3 size: 16 residues. Germline V CDR1 and CDR2: SQVTM, ANQGSEA. Trimming took off 5 bases at V and 2 bases at J, with 21 bases between the two ends. CDR3 coding DNA: TGCAGCGTTATCCACAGGGTCTTGCGGAACAACTATGGCTACACCTTC. This codes for CSVIHRVLRNNYGYTF.

The chain employs TRBV18 and TRBJ1-1; D is unclear. The V end lost 5 bases, the J end lost 2 bases, and 9 bases lay between the germline ends. Germline V lookup: CDR1 KGHSH, CDR2 LQKENI. The CDR3 loop spans 13 amino acids. Written as DNA, the CDR3 is TGTGCCAGCTCAATTGATCTAAACACTGAAGCTTTCTTT. Encoded protein: CASSIDLNTEAFF.

This rearrangement joins TRBV28 to TRBJ2-7; TRBD2 matches at 15 bases. Germline values: CDR1 MDHEN, CDR2 SYDVKM. V shed 5 bases and J 6 bases; nucleotides not matched to a gene: 8. This CDR3 has 16 amino acids. The CDR3 loop is CASSSPGLAGGGEQYF. The CDR3 region has the DNA TGTGCCAGCAGTAGTCCGGGACTAGCGGGAGGCGGCGAGCAGTACTTC.

V and J are TRBV28 and TRBJ2-7; D unresolved. The CDR3 is 14 residues long. Trimming removed 8 bases from V and 2 bases from J, with 16 bases in between. Germline CDR1 and CDR2: MDHEN and SYDVKM. CDR3 bases: TGTGCCAGCTTCCCCGGCGGCCCCGCCTACGAGCAGTACTTC. The encoded protein is CASFPGGPAYEQYF.

The chain links TRBV28 to TRBJ2-7; perhaps TRBD1 as D (6 bases). This CDR3 region has 15 residues. Germline V gene lookup returns CDR1 MDHEN and CDR2 SYDVKM. V was clipped by 4 bases and J by 1 base, with 14 bases between them. The CDR3 loop reads CASSWMADRSYEQYF. The CDR3 DNA reads TGTGCCAGCAGTTGGATGGCCGACAGGTCCTACGAGCAGTACTTC.

V and J are TRBV28 and TRBJ2-7; TRBD2 matches at 11 bases. Trimming cost V 3 bases and J 5 bases; bases outside gene matches: 6. CDR1 and CDR2 (germline): MDHEN, SYDVKM. The CDR3 spans 15 residues. CDR3 in amino acids: CASSFSGRALNEQYF. DNA for the CDR3: TGTGCCAGCAGTTTTAGCGGGAGGGCCTTGAACGAGCAGTACTTC.

The chain employs TRBV2 and TRBJ1-1; 9 bases fit TRBD1. V dropped 6 bases and J dropped 10; count of bases not matched to a gene: 18. The CDR3 spans 16 residues. The germline V gene encodes CDR1 SNHLY and CDR2 FYNNEI. CDR3 region: CASRGDRVAFPGRAFF. The DNA of the CDR3 is TGTGCCAGCAGGGGGGACAGGGTGGCTTTCCCCGGTCGAGCTTTCTTT.

The rearrangement uses TRBV18 and TRBJ2-2; D gene uncertain. The germline V gene encodes CDR1 KGHSH and CDR2 LQKENI. The CDR3 consists of 13 residues. Trimming removed 5 bases from V and 3 bases from J, with 7 bases in between. The CDR3 nucleotides are TGTGCCAGCTCAACGCTGGACACCGGGGAGCTGTTTTTT. It specifies CASSTLDTGELFF. The variable domain in full, completed from reference TRBV18 and TRBJ2-2, reads NAGVMQNPRHLVRRRGQEARLRCSPMKGHSHVYWYRQLPEEGLKFMVYLQKENIIDESGMPKERFSAEFPKEGPSILRIQQVVRGDSAAYFCASSTLDTGELFFGEGSRLTVL.